This TCR beta chain derives from a study of blood T cell repertoires in COVID-19. Per the original methods: By means of reference gene primer amplification, nucleated cell counts were estimated. The table came from immunoSEQ multiplex PCR; TCRdb's copy has only in-frame clones and leaves some out. D and trimming come from the DNA, and the V and J calls and clone size come from that table. The table has approximately 200,000 clones, around nine tenths seen once; the top ten hold roughly 6.2%. The length of the CDR3 is 15 residues. Germline V CDR1 and CDR2: DFQATT, SNEGSKA (reference sequence). The V and J ends lost 3 bases and 5 bases, in that order; junction bases with no gene match: 8.

The source is a man aged 60 to 69 who had recovered from COVID-19. The J gene is TRBJ2-7, the V gene TRBV20-1, with TRBD2 matching over 12 bases. Sequenced sample: peripheral blood. The CDR3 DNA follows: TGCAGTGCTAGTGGTGGACTAGCGGGAAAAGACGAGCAGTACTTC. Protein sequence: CSASGGLAGKDEQYF.